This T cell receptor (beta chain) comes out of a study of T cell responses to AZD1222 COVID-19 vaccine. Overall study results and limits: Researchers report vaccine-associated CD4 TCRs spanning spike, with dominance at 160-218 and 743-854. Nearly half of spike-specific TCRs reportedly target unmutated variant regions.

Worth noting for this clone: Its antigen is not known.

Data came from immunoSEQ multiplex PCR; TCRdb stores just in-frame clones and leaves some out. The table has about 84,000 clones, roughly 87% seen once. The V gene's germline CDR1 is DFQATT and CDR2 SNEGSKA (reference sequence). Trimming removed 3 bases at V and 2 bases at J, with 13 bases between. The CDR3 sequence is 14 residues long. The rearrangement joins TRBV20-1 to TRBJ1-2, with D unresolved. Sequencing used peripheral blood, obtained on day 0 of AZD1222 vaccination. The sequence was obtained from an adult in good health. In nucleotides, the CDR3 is TGCAGTGCTAGTAGGCCCCCCGGGAACTATGGCTACACCTTC. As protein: CSASRPPGNYGYTF.